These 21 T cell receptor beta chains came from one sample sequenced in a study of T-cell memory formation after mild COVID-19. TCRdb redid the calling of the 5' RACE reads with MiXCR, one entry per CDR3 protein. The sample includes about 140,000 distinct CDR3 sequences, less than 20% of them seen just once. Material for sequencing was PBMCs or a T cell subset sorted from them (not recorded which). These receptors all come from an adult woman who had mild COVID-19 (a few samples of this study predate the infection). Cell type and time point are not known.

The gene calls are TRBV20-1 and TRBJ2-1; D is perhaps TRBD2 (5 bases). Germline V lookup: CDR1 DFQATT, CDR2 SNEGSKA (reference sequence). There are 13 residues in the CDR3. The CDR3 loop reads CVPERTQYNEQFF. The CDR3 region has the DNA TGCGTGCCCGAGCGGACCCAATACAATGAGCAGTTCTTC.

CDR3 bases: TGTGCCAGCAGCCACTACGGGACGGTACAAGAGACCCAGTACTTC. Translation gives CASSHYGTVQETQYF. V gene TRBV6-5 combines with J gene TRBJ2-5, with D possibly being TRBD1 or TRBD2 (5 bases each). The CDR3 runs 15 residues. The V gene's germline CDR1 is MNHEY and CDR2 SVGAGI. V was pared by 6 bases and J by 2 bases, with 16 bases between.

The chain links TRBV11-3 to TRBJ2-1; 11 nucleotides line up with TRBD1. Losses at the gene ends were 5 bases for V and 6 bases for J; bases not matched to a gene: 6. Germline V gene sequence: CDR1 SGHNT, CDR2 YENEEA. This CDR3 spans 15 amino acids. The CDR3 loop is CASSLRGTGGNEQFF. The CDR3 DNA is TGTGCCAGCAGCCTACGGGGGACAGGGGGCAATGAGCAGTTCTTC.

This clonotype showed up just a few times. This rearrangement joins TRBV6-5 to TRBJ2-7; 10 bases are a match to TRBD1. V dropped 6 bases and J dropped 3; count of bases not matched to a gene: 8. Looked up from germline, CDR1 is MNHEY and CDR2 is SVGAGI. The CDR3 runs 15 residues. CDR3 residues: CASSPTGTGDYEQYF. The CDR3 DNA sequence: TGTGCCAGCAGCCCAACCGGGACAGGGGACTACGAGCAGTACTTC.

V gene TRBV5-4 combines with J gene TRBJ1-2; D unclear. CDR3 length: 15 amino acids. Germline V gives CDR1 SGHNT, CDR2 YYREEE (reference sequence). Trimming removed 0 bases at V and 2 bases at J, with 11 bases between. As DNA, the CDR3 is TGTGCCAGCAGCTTGGTAGGCGGTGGAAACTATGGCTACACCTTC. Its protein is CASSLVGGGNYGYTF.

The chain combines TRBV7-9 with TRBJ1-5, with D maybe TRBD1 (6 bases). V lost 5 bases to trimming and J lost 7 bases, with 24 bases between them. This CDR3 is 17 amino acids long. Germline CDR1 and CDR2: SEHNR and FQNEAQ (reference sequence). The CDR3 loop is CASSPYPKGQQNQPQHF. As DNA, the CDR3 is TGTGCCAGCAGCCCCTACCCTAAGGGACAACAAAACCAGCCCCAGCATTTT.

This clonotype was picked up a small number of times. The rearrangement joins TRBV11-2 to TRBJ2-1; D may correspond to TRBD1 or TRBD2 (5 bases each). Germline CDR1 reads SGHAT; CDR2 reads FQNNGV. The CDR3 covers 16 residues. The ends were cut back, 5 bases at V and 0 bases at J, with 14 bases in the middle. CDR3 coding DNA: TGTGCCAGCAGCCTCCGGAAGGGGAGCTCCTACAATGAGCAGTTCTTC. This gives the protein CASSLRKGSSYNEQFF.

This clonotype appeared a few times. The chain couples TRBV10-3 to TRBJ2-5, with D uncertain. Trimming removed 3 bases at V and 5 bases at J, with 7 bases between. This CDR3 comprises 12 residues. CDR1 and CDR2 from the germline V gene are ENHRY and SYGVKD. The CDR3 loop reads CAISDLPETQYF. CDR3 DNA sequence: TGTGCCATCAGTGATCTTCCGGAGACCCAGTACTTC.

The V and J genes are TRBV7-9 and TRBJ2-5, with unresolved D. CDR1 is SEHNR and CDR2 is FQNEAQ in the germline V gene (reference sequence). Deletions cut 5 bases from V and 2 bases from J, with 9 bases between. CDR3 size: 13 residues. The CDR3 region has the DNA TGTGCCAGCAGCCTCGACACTCAAGAGACCCAGTACTTC. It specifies CASSLDTQETQYF.

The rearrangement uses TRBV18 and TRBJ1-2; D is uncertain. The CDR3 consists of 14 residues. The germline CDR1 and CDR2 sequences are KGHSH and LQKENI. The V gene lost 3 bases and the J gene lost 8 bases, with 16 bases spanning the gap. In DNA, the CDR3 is TGTGCCAGCTCACCCGATGGAGGGATTTGGGGCTACACCTTC. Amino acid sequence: CASSPDGGIWGYTF.

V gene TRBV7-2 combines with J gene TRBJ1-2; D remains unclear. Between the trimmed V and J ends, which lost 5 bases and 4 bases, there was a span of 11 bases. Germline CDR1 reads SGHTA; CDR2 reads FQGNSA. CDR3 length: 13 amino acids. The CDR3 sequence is CASSRDGIYGYTF. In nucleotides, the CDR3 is TGTGCCAGCAGCCGTGACGGGATCTATGGCTACACCTTC.

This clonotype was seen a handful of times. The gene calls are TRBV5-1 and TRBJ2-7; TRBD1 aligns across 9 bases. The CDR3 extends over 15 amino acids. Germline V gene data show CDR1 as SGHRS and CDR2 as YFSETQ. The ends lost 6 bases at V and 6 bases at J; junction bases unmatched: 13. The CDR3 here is CASTLTRDREAEQYF. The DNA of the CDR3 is TGCGCCAGCACCCTTACCCGGGACAGGGAGGCCGAGCAGTACTTC.

The CDR3 DNA is TGCAGTGCCTCCCGGGGGCAGGGCAATCAGCCCCAGCATTTT. As protein: CSASRGQGNQPQHF. The chain carries TRBV20-1 and TRBJ1-5; perhaps TRBD1 as D (6 bases). The CDR3 consists of 14 residues. V was trimmed by 6 bases and J by 2 bases, leaving 14 bases between them. The germline V gene has CDR1 DFQATT and CDR2 SNEGSKA (reference sequence).

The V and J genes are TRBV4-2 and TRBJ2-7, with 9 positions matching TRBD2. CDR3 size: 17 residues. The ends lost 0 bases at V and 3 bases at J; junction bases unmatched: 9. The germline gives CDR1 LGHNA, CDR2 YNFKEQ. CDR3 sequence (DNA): TGTGCCAGCAGCCAAGATTCGGGGGCTAGCGGGGTCTACGAGCAGTACTTC. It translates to CASSQDSGASGVYEQYF.

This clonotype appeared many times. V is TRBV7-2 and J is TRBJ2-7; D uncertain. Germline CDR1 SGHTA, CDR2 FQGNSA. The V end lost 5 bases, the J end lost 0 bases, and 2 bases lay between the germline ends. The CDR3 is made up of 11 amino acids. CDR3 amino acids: CASSPSYEQYF. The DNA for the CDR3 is TGTGCCAGCAGCCCCTCCTACGAGCAGTACTTC. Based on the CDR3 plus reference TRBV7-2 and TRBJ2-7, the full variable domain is GAGVSQSPSNKVTEKGKDVELRCDPISGHTALYWYRQSLGQGLEFLIYFQGNSAPDKSGLPSDRFSAERTGGSVSTLTIQRTQQEDSAVYLCASSPSYEQYFGPGTRLTVT.

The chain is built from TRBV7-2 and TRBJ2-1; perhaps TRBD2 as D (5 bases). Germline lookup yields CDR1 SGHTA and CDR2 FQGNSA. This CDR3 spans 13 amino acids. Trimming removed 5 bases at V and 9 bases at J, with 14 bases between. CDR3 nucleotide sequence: TGTGCCAGCAGCGCCACTAGGATTACTGAGCAGTTCTTC. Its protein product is CASSATRITEQFF.

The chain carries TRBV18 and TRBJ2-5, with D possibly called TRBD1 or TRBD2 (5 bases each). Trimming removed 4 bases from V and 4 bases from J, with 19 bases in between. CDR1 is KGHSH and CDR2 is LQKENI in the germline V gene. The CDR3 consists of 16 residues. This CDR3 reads CASSQGIEGRGETQYF. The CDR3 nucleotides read TGTGCCAGCTCACAAGGTATAGAGGGGAGAGGAGAGACCCAGTACTTC.

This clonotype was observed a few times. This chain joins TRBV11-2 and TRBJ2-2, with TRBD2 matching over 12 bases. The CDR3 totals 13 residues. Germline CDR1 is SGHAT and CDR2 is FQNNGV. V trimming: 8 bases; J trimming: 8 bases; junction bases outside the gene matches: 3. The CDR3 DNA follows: TGTGCCAGCCGCGGACTAGCGGGAGGGGAGCTGTTTTTT. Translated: CASRGLAGGELFF.

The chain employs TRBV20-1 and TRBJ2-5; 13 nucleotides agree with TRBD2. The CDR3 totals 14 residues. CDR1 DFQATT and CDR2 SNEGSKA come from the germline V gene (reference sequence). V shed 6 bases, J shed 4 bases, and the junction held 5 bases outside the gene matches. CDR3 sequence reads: CSATSGGAGETQYF. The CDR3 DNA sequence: TGCAGTGCCACTAGCGGGGGGGCGGGAGAGACCCAGTACTTC.

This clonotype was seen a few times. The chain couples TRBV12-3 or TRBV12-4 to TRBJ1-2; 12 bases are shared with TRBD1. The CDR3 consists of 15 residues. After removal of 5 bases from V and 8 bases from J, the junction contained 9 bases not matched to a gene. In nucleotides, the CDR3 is TGTGCCAGCAGTCTATTGGGACAGGGGGCGCGAGGCTACACCTTC. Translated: CASSLLGQGARGYTF.

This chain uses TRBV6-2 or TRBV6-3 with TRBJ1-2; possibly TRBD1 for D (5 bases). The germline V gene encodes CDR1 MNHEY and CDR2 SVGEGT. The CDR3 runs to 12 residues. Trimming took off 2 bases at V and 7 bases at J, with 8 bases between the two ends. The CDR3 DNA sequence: TGTGCCAGCAGTTACGGGACGGCTGGCTACACCTTC. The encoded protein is CASSYGTAGYTF.